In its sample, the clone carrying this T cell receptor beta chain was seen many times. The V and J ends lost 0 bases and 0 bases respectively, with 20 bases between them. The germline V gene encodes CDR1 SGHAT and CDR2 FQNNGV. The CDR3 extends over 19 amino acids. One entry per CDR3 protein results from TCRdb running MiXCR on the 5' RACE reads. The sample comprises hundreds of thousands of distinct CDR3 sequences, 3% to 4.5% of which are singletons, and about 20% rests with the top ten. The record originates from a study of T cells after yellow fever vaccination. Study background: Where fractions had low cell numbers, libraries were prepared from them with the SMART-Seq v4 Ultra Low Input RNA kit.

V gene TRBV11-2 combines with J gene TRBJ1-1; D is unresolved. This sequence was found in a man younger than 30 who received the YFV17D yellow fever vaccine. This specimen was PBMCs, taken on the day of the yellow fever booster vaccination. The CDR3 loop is CASSLDGWGETRMNTEAFF. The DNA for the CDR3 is TGTGCCAGCAGCTTAGATGGCTGGGGTGAGACTCGAATGAACACTGAAGCTTTCTTT.